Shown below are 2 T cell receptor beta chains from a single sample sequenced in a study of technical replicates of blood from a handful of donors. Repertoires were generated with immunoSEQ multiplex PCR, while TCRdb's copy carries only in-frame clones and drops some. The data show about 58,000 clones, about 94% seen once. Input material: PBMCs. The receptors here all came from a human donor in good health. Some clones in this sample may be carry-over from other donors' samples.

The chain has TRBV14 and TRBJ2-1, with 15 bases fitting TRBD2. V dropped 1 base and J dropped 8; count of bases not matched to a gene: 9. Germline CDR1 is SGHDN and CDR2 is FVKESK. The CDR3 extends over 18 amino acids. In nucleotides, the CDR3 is TGTGCCAGCAGCCAAGCCCGAGGGACTAGCGGGAGGTGGGATGAGCAGTTCTTC. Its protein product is CASSQARGTSGRWDEQFF.

This CDR3 reads CASSPASSYNSPLHF. The CDR3 DNA follows: TGTGCCAGCTCACCAGCGAGCTCCTATAATTCACCCCTCCACTTT. The chain joins TRBV18 to TRBJ1-6; D remains unclear. The CDR3 is 15 amino acids. Germline V gene data show CDR1 as KGHSH and CDR2 as LQKENI. Trimming left V 2 bases short and J 0 bases short, with 5 bases between.